The source of this TCR beta chain is a study of blood T cell repertoires in COVID-19. On the study more broadly: Collection of acute and convalescent COVID-19 samples took place in the United States, Italy and Spain. Sources were T cells, B-cell-depleted T cells, or PBMCs; the material itself was cDNA or gDNA.

In the authors' workflow: Reference gene primers were amplified, and this amplification served to estimate nucleated cell counts. Sequenced by immunoSEQ multiplex PCR; TCRdb stores in-frame clones only, minus some. The D gene and trimming were derived from the DNA, and the V and J assignments and clone size from that table. The table shows 150,000 to 200,000 clones, with 80% to 85% occurring only once. Germline CDR1 reads SGHNT; CDR2 reads YYREEE (reference sequence). The CDR3 extends over 16 amino acids. V gave up 3 bases and J gave up 10 bases; unmatched junction bases: 12. The sample taken for sequencing was peripheral blood. The rearrangement links TRBV5-4 to TRBJ1-4, with 10 nucleotides matching TRBD1. The origin of this receptor is a human donor with acute or convalescent COVID-19. The donor label of this sample is uncertain. As DNA, the CDR3 is TGTGCCAGCAGCTGGGACAACCCCGGGACAGGGGCAAAACTGTTTTTT. It codes for CASSWDNPGTGAKLFF.